The present T cell receptor (beta chain) was sequenced within a study of immune evolution from preneoplasia to lung adenocarcinoma. Germline CDR1 and CDR2: SGHTA and FQGNSA. The length of the CDR3 is 15 residues. The V gene lost 5 bases and the J gene lost 0 bases, with 13 bases spanning the gap. The repertoire was sequenced with immunoSEQ multiplex PCR; TCRdb's copy has only in-frame clones and lacks some. This sample has 7,000 to 9,500 clones; 79% occur once, and the top ten carry approximately 3%. This sequence originates from a person aged 40 to 50 with lung adenocarcinoma. The chain recombines TRBV7-2 with TRBJ1-2; D may be TRBD1 (5 bases). Sequenced: FFPE invasive lung adenocarcinoma tissue. The CDR3 loop reads CASSTRDGANYGYTF. CDR3 coding DNA: TGTGCCAGCAGCACAAGGGACGGGGCTAACTATGGCTACACCTTC.